Below, one T cell receptor (beta chain) is given with its context. Antigen unknown. Treatment described: oral pan-JAK inhibitor, 5-10 mg twice daily. Reverse transcription of extracted RNA yielded cDNA, which provided the sequencing template. Produced via immunoSEQ multiplex PCR; TCRdb's table is partial and in-frame only. The sample carries about 160,000 clones, 50% to 70% recorded once. This entry belongs to a study of CD8+ T cells in alopecia areata. Whole-study context: Among treated patients, oral tofacitinib was administered at 5 to 10 mg twice daily. Tofacitinib therapy lasting 6 to 18 months was followed by 6 months off drug.

Trimming removed 5 bases at V and 1 base at J, with 8 bases between. Germline V gene lookup returns CDR1 GTSNPN and CDR2 SVGIG (reference sequence). This CDR3 is 12 amino acids long. Study observations and caveats: As there was one nonresponder, how baseline CD8+ expansion relates to response remains uncertain. Numerous clones, expanded in lesions, remained in scalp and blood during tofacitinib.

This chain connects TRBV30 to TRBJ1-1; D remains ambiguous. Sequencing was performed on CD4+ T cells sorted from blood, taken at week 4, from a patient treated with tofacitinib. The TCR sequence derives from a human donor with alopecia areata. CDR3 in DNA: TGTGCCTGGGCTCAGCCGAACACTGAAGCTTTCTTT. Amino acid sequence: CAWAQPNTEAFF.